Presented here are 9 T cell receptor beta chains from one specimen sequenced in a study of T cell repertoires in cytomegalovirus infection. No antigen is known for these receptors. One entry per CDR3 protein, called by TCRdb with MiXCR from the reads. The sample consists of around 500,000 distinct CDR3 sequences, roughly 42% of them appearing once. Sequences were derived from cultured PBMCs, sampled from culture after CMV antigen stimulation. Receptor source: a human donor in good health (CMV status not recorded). Some clones in this sample may be carry-over from other donors' samples.

The chain joins TRBV18 to TRBJ2-1; D is undetermined. The germline V gene has CDR1 KGHSH and CDR2 LQKENI. This CDR3 comprises 11 residues. Trimming took 3 bases from V and 12 from J, leaving 9 bases between them. The CDR3 loop is CASSPQLTQFF. For the CDR3, the DNA is TGTGCCAGCTCACCCCAGCTAACGCAGTTCTTC.

This clonotype was observed at least ten times. V and J are TRBV7-2 and TRBJ1-1, with unresolved D. This CDR3 has 15 amino acids. Trimming removed 1 base at V and 4 bases at J, with 13 bases between. Germline-derived CDR1 and CDR2 are SGHTA and FQGNSA. CDR3 protein: CASSLELARSTEAFF. The CDR3 DNA reads TGTGCCAGCAGCTTAGAGTTGGCGAGAAGCACTGAAGCTTTCTTT.

The chain has TRBV19 and TRBJ2-3; D uncertain. The germline gives CDR1 LNHDA, CDR2 SQIVND (reference sequence). Between the trimmed V and J ends, which lost 3 bases and 2 bases, there was a span of 6 bases. This CDR3 region has 13 residues. The CDR3 region is CASSIGDTDTQYF. As DNA, the CDR3 is TGTGCCAGTAGTATTGGCGACACAGATACGCAGTATTTT. The full variable domain, its missing parts supplied by reference TRBV19 and TRBJ2-3, is DGGITQSPKYLFRKEGQNVTLSCEQNLNHDAMYWYRQDPGQGLRLIYYSQIVNDFQKGDIAEGYSVSREKKESFPLTVTSAQKNPTAFYLCASSIGDTDTQYFGPGTRLTVL.

The genes are TRBV5-4 and TRBJ2-7; TRBD2 matches at 12 bases. The CDR3 contains 15 residues. Germline values: CDR1 SGHNT, CDR2 YYREEE (reference sequence). V was clipped by 3 bases and J by 7 bases; unmatched bases: 8. CDR3 protein: CASSSLAGGPGEQYF. DNA of the CDR3: TGTGCCAGCAGCTCGCTAGCGGGAGGGCCGGGAGAGCAGTACTTC.

The rearrangement uses TRBV18 and TRBJ2-1; 8 positions agree with TRBD2. The germline V gene has CDR1 KGHSH and CDR2 LQKENI. Trimming removed 2 bases from V and 4 bases from J; junction bases left unmatched: 4. This CDR3 region has 15 residues. The CDR3 here is CASSPYAGGYNEQFF. The CDR3 region has the DNA TGTGCCAGCTCACCATACGCGGGGGGTTACAATGAGCAGTTCTTC.

The chain recombines TRBV29-1 with TRBJ1-1; no clear D. V gave up 5 bases and J gave up 2 bases, with 6 bases separating them. This CDR3 region has 11 residues. Germline V gene data show CDR1 as SQVTM and CDR2 as ANQGSEA. The CDR3 sequence is CSVHRNTEAFF. CDR3 DNA: TGCAGCGTTCACAGAAACACTGAAGCTTTCTTT.

V gene TRBV9 combines with J gene TRBJ2-5, with TRBD1 matching over 10 bases. V lost 0 bases, J lost 2 bases, and 4 bases stayed unmatched. This CDR3 contains 16 residues. Germline assignment: CDR1 SGDLS and CDR2 YYNGEE. The chain's CDR3 is CASSVGGTGAQETQYF. In nucleotides, the CDR3 is TGTGCCAGCAGCGTAGGCGGGACAGGGGCGCAAGAGACCCAGTACTTC.

The gene calls are TRBV10-3 and TRBJ1-1, with D perhaps matching TRBD1 (5 bases). CDR1 ENHRY and CDR2 SYGVKD come from the germline V gene. The CDR3 is 14 residues long. Trimming took 3 bases from V and 1 from J, leaving 9 bases between them. The CDR3 region is CAISEGVENTEAFF. In DNA form, the CDR3 reads TGTGCCATCAGTGAAGGGGTTGAGAACACTGAAGCTTTCTTT.

This clonotype was picked up a small number of times. This rearrangement joins TRBV6-1 to TRBJ1-3, with D perhaps TRBD1 (5 bases). Trimming shortened V by 10 bases and J by 7 bases, and 14 bases separated the two germline ends. This CDR3 has 12 residues. Germline V lookup: CDR1 MNHNS, CDR2 SASEGT. The CDR3 spells CATSDRSNTIYF. In nucleotides, the CDR3 is TGTGCCACCTCAGACAGATCCAACACCATATATTTT.